A single sample gave rise to the 3 T cell receptor beta chains below, sequenced in a study of T cell clonality in common variable immunodeficiency. TCRdb keeps only in-frame clones here, not all; method: immunoSEQ multiplex PCR. The sample presents about 39,000 clones, none singletons. Sequencing used peripheral blood mononuclear cells. The receptor source for this set is a person between 18 and 75 years old in good health.

This clone was recorded at least ten times. CDR3 residues: CASSVEHRGLAGEVSYNEQFF. CDR3 DNA, as far as it was read: TGTGCCAGCAGCGTAGAGCATCGCGGACTAGCGGGAGAGGTCTCCTACAATGAG. The chain couples TRBV9 to TRBJ2-1, with 13 bases that match TRBD2. The read finishes 3 residues shy of the CDR3 end, and the germline J gene is used to complete it. The ends lost 0 bases at V and 0 bases at J; junction bases unmatched: 12. The CDR3 is 21 residues long. Germline V CDR1 and CDR2: SGDLS, YYNGEE. Drawing the rest from reference TRBV9 and TRBJ2-1, the complete variable domain is DSGVTQTPKHLITATGQRVTLRCSPRSGDLSVYWYQQSLDQGLQFLIQYYNGEERAKGNILERFSAQQFPDLHSELNLSSLELGDSALYFCASSVEHRGLAGEVSYNEQFFGPGTRLTVL.

This clone was seen ten or more times. Read coverage stops 3 residues before the CDR3 terminus; the germline J gene supplies the remainder. The rearrangement links TRBV7-9 to TRBJ1-2, with 7 bases that match TRBD1. Germline V lookup: CDR1 SEHNR, CDR2 FQNEAQ (reference sequence). The length of the CDR3 is 15 residues. Partial CDR3 DNA: TGTGCCAGCAGCCCGGGACAGCGAGAGACTACTGGG. It is translated as CASSPGQRETTG. The full CDR3 protein reads CASSPGQRETTGYTF. Full variable domain (outside the CDR3, taken from reference TRBV7-9 and TRBJ1-2): DTGVSQNPRHKITKRGQNVTFRCDPISEHNRLYWYRQTLGQGPEFLTYFQNEAQLEKSRLLSDRFSAERPKGSFSTLEIQRTEQGDSAMYLCASSPGQRETTGYTFGSGTRLTVV.

This clone was picked up a small number of times. The read halts 3 residues ahead of the CDR3 end, with the missing end drawn from the germline J gene. The chain joins TRBV19 to TRBJ1-2; weak D call: TRBD1 (5 bases). Germline V lookup: CDR1 LNHDA, CDR2 SQIVND (reference sequence). This CDR3 contains 14 residues. The CDR3 here is CASSIDRAYNDYTF. The part of the CDR3 DNA that was read is TGTGCCAGTAGTATAGACAGGGCCTACAATGAC.